This T cell receptor (beta chain) comes out of a study of regulatory T cells in long-lasting Graves disease. Overall study results and limits: Thyroid tissue went unstudied; only peripheral blood was examined. Shared public clonotypes totalled around 2,900 in persistent patients, compared with just under 1,000 in new patients.

Assembly of TCR beta libraries relied on iRepertoire HTBI primers together with Arm-PCR of CDR3 regions. A single record per CDR3 protein comes from TCRdb applying MiXCR to the multiplex PCR reads. The data contain roughly 400,000 distinct CDR3 sequences, approximately 16% of them singletons. Time point of the sample: newly diagnosed GD, antithyroid drugs for less than 3 months. Preparation of the TCR library used RNA extracted from PBMCs. V was clipped by 5 bases and J by 4 bases; unmatched bases: 3. The CDR3 totals 14 residues. Only a few counts were recorded for this clonotype. Antigen unknown. These records were also assigned to another study, of T cells in Graves' hyperthyroidism and ophthalmopathy. Per that paper: The study left out patients who had uncontrolled infection, other autoimmune disease, pregnancy or lactation.

The material sequenced was peripheral blood mononuclear cells (PBMCs), taken at new diagnosis, from a patient treated with antithyroid drugs. This TCR was sampled from a woman aged 18-35 years with Graves disease. The chain employs TRBV12-3 or TRBV12-4 and TRBJ1-2, with 11 bases matching TRBD1. CDR3 sequence (DNA): TGTGCCAGCAGTAAGGACAGGGGGCTCTATGGCTACACCTTC. This encodes CASSKDRGLYGYTF.